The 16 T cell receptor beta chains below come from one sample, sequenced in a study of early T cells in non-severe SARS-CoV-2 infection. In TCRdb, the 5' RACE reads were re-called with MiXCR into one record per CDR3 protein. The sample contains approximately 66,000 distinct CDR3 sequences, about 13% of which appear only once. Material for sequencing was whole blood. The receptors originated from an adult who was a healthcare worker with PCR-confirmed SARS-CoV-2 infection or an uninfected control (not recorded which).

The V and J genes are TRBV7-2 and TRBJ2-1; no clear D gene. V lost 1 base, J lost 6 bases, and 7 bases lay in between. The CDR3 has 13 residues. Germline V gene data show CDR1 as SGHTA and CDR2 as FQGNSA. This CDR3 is CASSLGLVNEQFF. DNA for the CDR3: TGTGCCAGCAGCTTAGGACTCGTCAATGAGCAGTTCTTC.

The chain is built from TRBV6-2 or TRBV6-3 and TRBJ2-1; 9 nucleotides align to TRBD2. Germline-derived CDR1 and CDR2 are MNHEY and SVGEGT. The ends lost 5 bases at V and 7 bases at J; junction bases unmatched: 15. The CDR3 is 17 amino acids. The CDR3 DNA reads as TGTGCCAGCAGTCCACCACCGGGAGCGGGGGGAGGGAATGAGCAGTTCTTC. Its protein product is CASSPPPGAGGGNEQFF.

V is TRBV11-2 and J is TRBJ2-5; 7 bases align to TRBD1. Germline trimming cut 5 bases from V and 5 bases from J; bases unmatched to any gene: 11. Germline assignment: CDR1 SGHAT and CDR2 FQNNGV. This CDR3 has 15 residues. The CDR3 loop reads CASSLGTDMLETQYF. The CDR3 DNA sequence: TGTGCCAGCAGCCTAGGGACAGATATGTTGGAGACCCAGTACTTC.

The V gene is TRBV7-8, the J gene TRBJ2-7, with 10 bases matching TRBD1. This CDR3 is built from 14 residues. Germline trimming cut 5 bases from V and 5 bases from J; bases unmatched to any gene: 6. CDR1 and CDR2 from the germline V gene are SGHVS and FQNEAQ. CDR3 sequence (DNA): TGTGCCAGCAGCCATCCAGGACAGGGGGACGAGCAGTACTTC. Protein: CASSHPGQGDEQYF.

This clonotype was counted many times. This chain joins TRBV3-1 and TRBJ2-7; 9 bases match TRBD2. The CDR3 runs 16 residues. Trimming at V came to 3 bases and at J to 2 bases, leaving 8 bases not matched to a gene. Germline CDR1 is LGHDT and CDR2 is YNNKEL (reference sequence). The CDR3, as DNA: TGTGCCAGCAGCCACCGAAGCGGGAGGCCAGCCTACGAGCAGTACTTC. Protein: CASSHRSGRPAYEQYF.

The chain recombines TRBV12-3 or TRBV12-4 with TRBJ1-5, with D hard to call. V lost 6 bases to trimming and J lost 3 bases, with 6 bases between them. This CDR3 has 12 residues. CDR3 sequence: CASRSLNQPQHF. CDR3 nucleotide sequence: TGTGCCAGCAGGAGTCTCAATCAGCCCCAGCATTTT.

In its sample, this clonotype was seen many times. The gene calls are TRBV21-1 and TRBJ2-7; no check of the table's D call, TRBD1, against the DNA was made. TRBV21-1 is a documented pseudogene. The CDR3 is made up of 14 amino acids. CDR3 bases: TGTGCCAGCAGCAACAGACAGGGGTTGGGCGAGCAGTACTTC. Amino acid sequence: CASSNRQGLGEQYF.

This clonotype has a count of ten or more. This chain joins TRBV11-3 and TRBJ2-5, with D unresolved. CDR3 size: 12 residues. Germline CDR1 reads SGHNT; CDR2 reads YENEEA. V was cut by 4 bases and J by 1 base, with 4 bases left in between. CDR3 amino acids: CASSYVQETQYF. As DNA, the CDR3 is TGTGCCAGCAGCTACGTCCAAGAGACCCAGTACTTC.

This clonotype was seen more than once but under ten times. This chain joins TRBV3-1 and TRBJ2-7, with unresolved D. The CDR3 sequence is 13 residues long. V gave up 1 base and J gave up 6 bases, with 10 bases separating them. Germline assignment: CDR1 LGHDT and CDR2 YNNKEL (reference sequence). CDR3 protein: CASSQGVPVEQYF. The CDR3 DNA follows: TGTGCCAGCAGCCAAGGGGTTCCGGTCGAGCAGTACTTC.

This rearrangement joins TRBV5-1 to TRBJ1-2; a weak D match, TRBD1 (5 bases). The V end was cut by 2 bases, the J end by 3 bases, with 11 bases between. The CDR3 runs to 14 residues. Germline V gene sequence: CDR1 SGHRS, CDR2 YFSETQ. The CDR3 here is CASSLARADYGYTF. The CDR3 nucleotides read TGCGCCAGCAGCTTAGCCAGGGCGGACTATGGCTACACCTTC.

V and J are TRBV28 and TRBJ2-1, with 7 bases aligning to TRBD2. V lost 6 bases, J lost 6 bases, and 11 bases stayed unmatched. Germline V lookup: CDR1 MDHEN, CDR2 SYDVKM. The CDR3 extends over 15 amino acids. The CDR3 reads CASSSPGGGGNEQFF. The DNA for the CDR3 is TGTGCCAGCAGCTCTCCGGGGGGTGGAGGCAATGAGCAGTTCTTC.

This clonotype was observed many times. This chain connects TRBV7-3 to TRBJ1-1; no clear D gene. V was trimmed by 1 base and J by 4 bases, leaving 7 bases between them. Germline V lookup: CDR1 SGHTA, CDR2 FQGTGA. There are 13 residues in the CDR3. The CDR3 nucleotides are TGTGCCAGCAGCTTAATGGAGGGCACTGAAGCTTTCTTT. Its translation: CASSLMEGTEAFF.

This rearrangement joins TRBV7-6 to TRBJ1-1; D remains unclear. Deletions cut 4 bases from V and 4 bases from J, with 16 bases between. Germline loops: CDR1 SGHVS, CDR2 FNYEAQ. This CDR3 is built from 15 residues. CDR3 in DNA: TGTGCCAGCAGCTCCCCCGGAGGGCGATCCACTGAAGCTTTCTTT. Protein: CASSSPGGRSTEAFF.

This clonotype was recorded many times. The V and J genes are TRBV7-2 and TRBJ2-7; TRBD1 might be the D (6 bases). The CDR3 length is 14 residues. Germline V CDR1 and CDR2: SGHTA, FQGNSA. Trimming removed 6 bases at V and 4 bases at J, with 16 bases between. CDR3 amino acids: CASSHGTHFYEQYF. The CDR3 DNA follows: TGTGCCAGCAGTCACGGGACACATTTTTACGAGCAGTACTTC.

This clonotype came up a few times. The CDR3, as DNA: TGTGCCAGCAGATCCACCGGGGAGCTGTTTTTT. Protein sequence: CASRSTGELFF. The chain links TRBV3-1 to TRBJ2-2, with D unclear. The CDR3 extends over 11 amino acids. Germline CDR1 LGHDT, CDR2 YNNKEL (reference sequence). Trimming shortened V by 6 bases and J by 4 bases, and 3 bases separated the two germline ends.

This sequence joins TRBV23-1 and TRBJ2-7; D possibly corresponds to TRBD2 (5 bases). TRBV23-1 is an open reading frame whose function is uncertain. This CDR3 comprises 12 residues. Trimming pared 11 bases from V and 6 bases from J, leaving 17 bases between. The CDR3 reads CAYGPGNCEQYF. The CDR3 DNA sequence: TGCGCCTACGGACCGGGGAATTGCGAGCAGTACTTC.